The clone carrying this T cell receptor (beta chain) was counted a single time. Its antigen is not known. The data were taken from a study of vaccination effects on CD4 cells after COVID-19. Findings and limits, study-wide: Cross-reaction with common cold coronaviruses was seen in only 1 of 255 vaccine-induced clones from healthy vaccinees.

Method: immunoSEQ multiplex PCR; TCRdb's copy keeps in-frame clones and lacks some. The repertoire includes some 22,000 clones, about three quarters of them detected once, and 19% sits in the top ten. Trimming cost V 3 bases and J 1 base; bases outside gene matches: 9. Germline V gene lookup returns CDR1 SGDLS and CDR2 YYNGEE. This CDR3 spans 17 amino acids. Within the ViraFEST assay, antigen-specific CD4+ T cells underwent expansion with viral peptide pools prior to sequencing. Following 10 days of culture, CD4+ T cells were isolated. People in the vaccine group had not been infected with SARS-CoV-2 before, and their nucleocapsid antibodies were negative. Wells containing 1.5 million to 2.5 million PBMC each were cultured with about 9 IU/ml IL-2 and 10 ug/ml peptides.

Specimen: CD4+ T cells from PBMCs cultured with HCoV-NL63 spike peptides, collected before COVID-19 vaccination. V usage is TRBV9 and J usage is TRBJ1-4; 7 nucleotides align to TRBD1. This sequence originates from a human donor who received a COVID-19 vaccine. The CDR3 nucleotides read TGTGCCAGCAGCGAGACGTCCAGGGGGGAAACTAATGAAAAACTGTTTTTT. Its translation: CASSETSRGETNEKLFF.